This T cell receptor (beta chain) was found in a study of regulatory T cells in long-lasting Graves disease. For this clonotype: Its antigen remains unknown.

Time point given: newly diagnosed GD, antithyroid drugs for less than 3 months. The TCR library was prepared using RNA isolated from PBMCs. Trimming took 7 bases from V and 2 from J; bases not matched to a gene: 13. Germline values: CDR1 LNHDA, CDR2 SQIVND (reference sequence). The length of the CDR3 is 17 residues. Study results and limitations: Favored usage of TRBV28, TRBJ1-2 and TRBJ2-5 was recorded in persistent disease. The number of shared public clonotypes was higher in persistent patients (more than 2,500) than new patients (roughly 970).

Arm-PCR with iRepertoire HTBI primers amplified the CDR3 regions for these TCR beta libraries. TCRdb itself ran the multiplex PCR reads through MiXCR, one entry per CDR3 protein. Of over 350,000 distinct CDR3 sequences listed, 14% were seen once; the top ten hold approximately 19%. The same data also contributed to another study, on T cells in Graves' hyperthyroidism and ophthalmopathy. That study reports: Uncontrolled infections, other autoimmune diseases, pregnancy or lactation led to exclusion of patients.

The rearrangement joins TRBV19 to TRBJ1-5; 8 positions agree with TRBD1. The starting material was peripheral blood mononuclear cells (PBMCs), obtained at new diagnosis, from a patient treated with antithyroid drugs. The TCR originated in a woman in her forties or fifties with Graves disease. CDR3 region: CASNQNRGYYGNQPQHF. The CDR3 DNA is TGTGCCAGTAATCAGAACAGGGGGTATTATGGCAATCAGCCCCAGCATTTT.